One and the same sample provided the 30 T cell receptor beta chains below, sequenced in a study of blood T cell repertoires in COVID-19. Some clones are missing from TCRdb's copy, which holds only in-frame ones; the method was immunoSEQ multiplex PCR. The table includes roughly 310,000 clones, roughly 90% detected once. The sequencing input was peripheral blood. All receptors come from a woman aged 25 to 45 with COVID-19, enrolled during active disease.

The chain links TRBV5-1 to TRBJ1-4, with 9 bases identical to TRBD1. J lost 8 bases, V lost 0 bases, and 5 bases had no gene match. This CDR3 has 15 residues. Germline V gives CDR1 SGHRS, CDR2 YFSETQ. The CDR3 protein is CASSLEGQGDEKLFF. The CDR3 DNA reads as TGCGCCAGCAGCTTGGAGGGACAGGGAGACGAAAAACTGTTTTTT.

V usage is TRBV5-6 and J usage is TRBJ1-3, with 7 bases identical to TRBD1. This CDR3 has 15 amino acids. Looked up from germline, CDR1 is SGHDT and CDR2 is YYEEEE. Germline trimming cut 2 bases from V and 1 base from J; bases unmatched to any gene: 3. CDR3 DNA: TGTGCCAGCAGCTTAACGGACAGGTCTGGAAACACCATATATTTT. Translating it yields CASSLTDRSGNTIYF.

This clone was observed a few times. The V call is TRBV2, the J call TRBJ2-2; a weak D match, TRBD1 (6 bases). The CDR3 is 13 amino acids. The germline CDR1 and CDR2 sequences are SNHLY and FYNNEI. Trimming cost V 3 bases and J 5 bases, with 7 bases left between them. CDR3 in amino acids: CASSEGATGELFF. CDR3 nucleotide sequence: TGTGCCAGCAGTGAGGGGGCGACCGGGGAGCTGTTTTTT.

The V and J genes are TRBV27 and TRBJ1-6; unclear D gene. Germline lookup yields CDR1 MNHEY and CDR2 SMNVEV (reference sequence). Trimming took 5 bases from V and 6 from J, leaving 14 bases between them. The CDR3 extends over 15 amino acids. The CDR3 DNA reads as TGTGCCAGCAGTCCTTACGAGTCCCCTAATTCACCCCTCCACTTT. It translates to CASSPYESPNSPLHF.

J is TRBJ2-5 and V is TRBV7-6; 8 nucleotides match TRBD2. V gave up 2 bases and J gave up 5 bases; unmatched junction bases: 10. From germline, CDR1 is SGHVS and CDR2 FNYEAQ. The CDR3 spans 16 residues. CDR3 amino acids: CASSLSSGREVETQYF. The CDR3 DNA is TGTGCCAGCAGCTTAAGTTCCGGGAGGGAGGTGGAGACCCAGTACTTC.

J is TRBJ1-2 and V is TRBV5-1; D is unclear. Trimming pared 1 base from V and 5 bases from J, leaving 9 bases between. Germline CDR1 and CDR2: SGHRS and YFSETQ. The CDR3 spans 13 residues. The CDR3 DNA sequence: TGCGCCAGCAGCTTGTCCGGGGTGTATGGCTACACCTTC. It encodes CASSLSGVYGYTF. Full variable domain (outside the CDR3, taken from reference TRBV5-1 and TRBJ1-2): KAGVTQTPRYLIKTRGQQVTLSCSPISGHRSVSWYQQTPGQGLQFLFEYFSETQRNKGNFPGRFSGRQFSNSRSEMNVSTLELGDSALYLCASSLSGVYGYTFGSGTRLTVV.

There are many counts of this clone. The V gene is TRBV28, the J gene TRBJ2-2; 7 bases agree with TRBD2. The CDR3 consists of 15 residues. Germline CDR1 reads MDHEN; CDR2 reads SYDVKM. Trimming took 2 bases from V and 6 from J; bases not matched to a gene: 6. The CDR3 spells CASSLEAGAPGELFF. Written as DNA, the CDR3 is TGTGCCAGCAGTTTAGAGGCGGGAGCTCCCGGGGAGCTGTTTTTT.

J is TRBJ2-1 and V is TRBV10-1; maybe TRBD2 (6 bases). This CDR3 is built from 15 residues. V was trimmed by 5 bases and J by 7 bases, leaving 18 bases between them. Germline loops: CDR1 WNHNN, CDR2 SYGVQD (reference sequence). Here the CDR3 DNA reads TGCGCCAGCAGTCATAGCGGCCCGCTTGAGAATGAGCAGTTCTTC. Amino acids: CASSHSGPLENEQFF.

The chain employs TRBV20-1 and TRBJ1-5; no firm D call. Trimming stripped 3 bases from V and 0 bases from J, with 12 bases between. The germline V gene encodes CDR1 DFQATT and CDR2 SNEGSKA (reference sequence). The CDR3 is 15 residues long. The CDR3: CSASLADYSNQPQHF. The CDR3 DNA follows: TGCAGTGCTAGTCTTGCAGACTATAGCAATCAGCCCCAGCATTTT.

The rearrangement uses TRBV27 and TRBJ1-1; the D gene is possibly TRBD1 (5 bases). The CDR3 length is 14 residues. Trimming removed 4 bases at V and 4 bases at J, with 13 bases between. Germline assignment: CDR1 MNHEY and CDR2 SMNVEV (reference sequence). In nucleotides, the CDR3 is TGTGCCAGCAGTTACGGGGGATTCCTCACTGAAGCTTTCTTT. Translating it yields CASSYGGFLTEAFF.

This clone came up once. The V call is TRBV3-1 (or the pseudogene TRBV3-2), the J call TRBJ2-3, with TRBD2 matching 8 bases. CDR1 and CDR2 from the germline V gene are LGHDT and YNNKEL (reference sequence). The CDR3 covers 15 residues. V was pared by 1 base and J by 2 bases, with 2 bases of the junction left unmatched. The CDR3 bases are TGTGCCAGCAGCCAAGCAGCGGGAGACACAGATACGCAGTATTTT. Residues: CASSQAAGDTDTQYF.

This clone has only a few counts. The rearrangement links TRBV28 to TRBJ1-1; D possibly corresponds to TRBD1 (5 bases). The germline gives CDR1 MDHEN, CDR2 SYDVKM. Trimming removed 5 bases at V and 4 bases at J, with 14 bases between. CDR3 length equals 14 residues. The DNA of the CDR3 is TGTGCCAGCAGTCTATTGGGGGGTCTCACTGAAGCTTTCTTT. Protein sequence: CASSLLGGLTEAFF.

The chain couples TRBV10-3 to TRBJ2-1; TRBD2 agrees at 7 bases. The CDR3 has 16 amino acids. The germline V gene has CDR1 ENHRY and CDR2 SYGVKD. The trim removed 4 bases at V and 0 bases at J, leaving 6 bases unmatched. CDR3: CAISVSGGSSYNEQFF. The CDR3 DNA follows: TGTGCCATCAGTGTGAGTGGCGGGAGCTCCTACAATGAGCAGTTCTTC.

The gene calls are TRBV5-1 and TRBJ1-1; 7 positions match TRBD1. Germline V gives CDR1 SGHRS, CDR2 YFSETQ. J lost 2 bases, V lost 2 bases, and 6 bases had no gene match. This CDR3 has 15 amino acids. CDR3 in amino acids: CASSLSGTANTEAFF. The CDR3 nucleotides are TGCGCCAGCAGCTTAAGTGGGACAGCCAACACTGAAGCTTTCTTT.

The V and J genes are TRBV15 and TRBJ2-1; D may be TRBD2 (6 bases). V was pared by 2 bases and J by 0 bases, with 11 bases between. The CDR3 runs to 16 residues. Germline V gives CDR1 LNHNV, CDR2 YYDKDF (reference sequence). The CDR3 protein is CATSRLRDSSYNEQFF. The CDR3 DNA sequence: TGTGCCACCAGCAGACTCCGGGACTCCTCCTACAATGAGCAGTTCTTC.

The chain uses TRBV28 and TRBJ1-1, with TRBD1 matching over 10 bases. J lost 0 bases, V lost 6 bases, and 7 bases had no gene match. The CDR3 has 16 amino acids. Germline values: CDR1 MDHEN, CDR2 SYDVKM. CDR3 DNA sequence: TGTGCCAGCAGCCAGACGGGACAGGGGTTGAACACTGAAGCTTTCTTT. Its translation: CASSQTGQGLNTEAFF.

This clone was counted only a few times. The sample has other DNA sequences that encode this CDR3 too. This chain uses TRBV19 with TRBJ1-1; the D gene is possibly TRBD1 (5 bases). The CDR3 contains 14 residues. Germline loops: CDR1 LNHDA, CDR2 SQIVND (reference sequence). V gave up 2 bases and J gave up 5 bases, with 12 bases separating them. CDR3 in DNA: TGTGCCAGTAGTATACAGGGTCGTGGAACTGAAGCTTTCTTT. Translated: CASSIQGRGTEAFF.

V and J are TRBV3-1 (or the pseudogene TRBV3-2) and TRBJ2-7; D gene unclear. Germline V gene data show CDR1 as LGHDT and CDR2 as YNNKEL (reference sequence). V lost 1 base to trimming and J lost 3 bases, with 7 bases between them. This CDR3 comprises 13 residues. In DNA, the CDR3 is TGTGCCAGCAGCCAAGGGGCCGGCTACGAGCAGTACTTC. Its protein is CASSQGAGYEQYF.

The J gene is TRBJ2-3, the V gene TRBV5-1, with 9 bases aligning to TRBD2. This CDR3 contains 16 residues. V lost 0 bases and J lost 5; bases outside the gene matches: 7. The germline V gene encodes CDR1 SGHRS and CDR2 YFSETQ. CDR3 in amino acids: CASSLDLAGVGDTQYF. The CDR3, as DNA: TGCGCCAGCAGCTTGGACTTAGCGGGAGTGGGAGATACGCAGTATTTT.

This CDR3 is CASSHPQQDGYTF. The CDR3 nucleotides read TGTGCCAGCAGCCACCCTCAGCAGGATGGCTACACCTTC. The chain employs TRBV3-1 (or the pseudogene TRBV3-2) and TRBJ1-2; no clear D gene. The V gene's germline CDR1 is LGHDT and CDR2 YNNKEL (reference sequence). V lost 3 bases and J lost 6, with 11 bases in between. This CDR3 is built from 13 residues.

Comment on this clone: This specimen includes other DNA sequences encoding the same CDR3. The chain joins TRBV19 to TRBJ1-1; D is undetermined. Germline CDR1 reads LNHDA; CDR2 reads SQIVND (reference sequence). Deletions cut 5 bases from V and 2 bases from J, with 3 bases between. The CDR3 length is 11 residues. CDR3 bases: TGTGCCAGTAGTCGTAACACTGAAGCTTTCTTT. Protein sequence: CASSRNTEAFF.

V and J are TRBV24-1 and TRBJ2-2; D perhaps matches TRBD1 (6 bases). Germline V CDR1 and CDR2: KGHDR, SFDVKD. CDR3 length: 15 amino acids. V gave up 3 bases and J gave up 4 bases, with 11 bases separating them. Here the CDR3 reads CATSDAGTSTGELFF. The DNA for the CDR3 is TGTGCCACCAGTGATGCCGGGACATCCACCGGGGAGCTGTTTTTT.

The count of this clone is one. This chain links TRBV5-1 with TRBJ2-7, with D tentatively TRBD1 (6 bases). The CDR3 spans 15 residues. Germline CDR1 reads SGHRS; CDR2 reads YFSETQ. V shed 0 bases and J shed 0 bases, with 10 bases lying between them. CDR3 nucleotides: TGCGCCAGCAGCTTGGCCGTGGACAGCTCCTACGAGCAGTACTTC. Translated, it gives CASSLAVDSSYEQYF.

The CDR3 loop reads CAWTLGTGNYEQYF. The DNA of the CDR3 is TGTGCCTGGACCCTCGGGACAGGGAACTACGAGCAGTACTTC. This chain links TRBV30 with TRBJ2-7, with 9 bases aligning to TRBD1. This CDR3 is built from 14 residues. Germline CDR1 and CDR2: GTSNPN and SVGIG (reference sequence). The trim removed 4 bases at V and 3 bases at J, leaving 7 bases unmatched.

This clone occurred a few times. The V and J genes are TRBV6-1 and TRBJ1-5, with TRBD1 identical over 8 bases. The CDR3 spans 13 residues. Per the germline V gene, CDR1 is MNHNS and CDR2 is SASEGT. V lost 7 bases, J lost 3 bases, and 2 bases stayed unmatched. As DNA, the CDR3 is TGTGCCAGCAAGGACAGGGACAATCAGCCCCAGCATTTT. It translates to CASKDRDNQPQHF.

This clone has more than one count but fewer than ten. This CDR3 reads CASSYISGNSYEQYF. Here the CDR3 DNA reads TGTGCCAGCAGTTACATTAGCGGGAACTCCTACGAGCAGTACTTC. The chain recombines TRBV28 with TRBJ2-7; 8 nucleotides match TRBD2. Germline V gene lookup returns CDR1 MDHEN and CDR2 SYDVKM. The CDR3 totals 15 residues. V lost 4 bases, J lost 0 bases, and 5 bases stayed unmatched.

This chain connects TRBV30 to TRBJ1-2, with 8 bases fitting TRBD1. With 5 bases clipped from V and 7 bases from J, the junction kept 6 bases outside the gene matches. Germline values: CDR1 GTSNPN, CDR2 SVGIG (reference sequence). The CDR3 extends over 12 amino acids. The CDR3 DNA sequence: TGTGCCTGGGGGGGACAGGTTGGTGGCTACACCTTC. This translates into CAWGGQVGGYTF.

This chain uses TRBV5-1 with TRBJ2-3, with TRBD2 matching over 10 bases. After removal of 0 bases from V and 4 bases from J, the junction contained 5 bases not matched to a gene. The CDR3 covers 16 residues. Germline V gene sequence: CDR1 SGHRS, CDR2 YFSETQ. CDR3 sequence (DNA): TGCGCCAGCAGCTTGGCTAGCGGGAGTAATGCAGATACGCAGTATTTT. It specifies CASSLASGSNADTQYF.

This clone was detected only once. V and J are TRBV7-3 and TRBJ2-7, with 7 bases identical to TRBD2. This CDR3 comprises 15 residues. After removal of 5 bases from V and 0 bases from J, the junction contained 7 bases not matched to a gene. CDR1 and CDR2 (germline): SGHTA, FQGTGA. CDR3 residues: CASSKSGGSSYEQYF. The CDR3 nucleotides are TGTGCCAGCAGCAAGTCCGGCGGGAGCTCCTACGAGCAGTACTTC.

The rearrangement uses TRBV5-1 and TRBJ2-6, with TRBD1 as a possible D gene (6 bases). This CDR3 comprises 16 residues. V was clipped by 4 bases and J by 0 bases, with 11 bases between them. In germline, CDR1 is SGHRS, CDR2 YFSETQ. Written as DNA, the CDR3 is TGCGCCAGCAGCGGACAGACCCTCTCTGGGGCCAACGTCCTGACTTTC. This gives the protein CASSGQTLSGANVLTF. The whole variable domain, remainder taken from reference TRBV5-1 and TRBJ2-6, is KAGVTQTPRYLIKTRGQQVTLSCSPISGHRSVSWYQQTPGQGLQFLFEYFSETQRNKGNFPGRFSGRQFSNSRSEMNVSTLELGDSALYLCASSGQTLSGANVLTFGAGSRLTVL.